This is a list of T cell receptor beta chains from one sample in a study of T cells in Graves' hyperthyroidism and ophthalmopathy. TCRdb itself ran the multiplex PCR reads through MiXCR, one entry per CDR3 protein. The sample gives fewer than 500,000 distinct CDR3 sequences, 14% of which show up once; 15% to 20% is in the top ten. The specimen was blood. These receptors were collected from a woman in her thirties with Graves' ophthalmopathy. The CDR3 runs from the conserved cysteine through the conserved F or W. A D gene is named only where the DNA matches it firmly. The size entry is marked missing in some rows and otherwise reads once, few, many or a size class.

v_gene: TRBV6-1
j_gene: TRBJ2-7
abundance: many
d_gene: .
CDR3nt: TGTGCCAGCAACAGGGGAGGCGAGCAGTACTTC
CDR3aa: CASNRGGEQYF

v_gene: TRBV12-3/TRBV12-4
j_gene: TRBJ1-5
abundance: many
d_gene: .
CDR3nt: TGTGCCAGCAAACGGAATCAGAATCAGCCCCAGCATTTT
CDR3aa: CASKRNQNQPQHF

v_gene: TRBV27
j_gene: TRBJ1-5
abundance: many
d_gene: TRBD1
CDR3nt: TGTGCCAGCAGTGGAACTAAGCCGGGACAGGGTTTAAATCAGCCCCAGCATTTT
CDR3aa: CASSGTKPGQGLNQPQHF

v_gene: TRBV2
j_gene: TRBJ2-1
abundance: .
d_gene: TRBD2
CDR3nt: TGTGCCAGCAAGGAGCGGGGGATTAGCTCCTACAATGAGCAGTTCTTC
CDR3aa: CASKERGISSYNEQFF

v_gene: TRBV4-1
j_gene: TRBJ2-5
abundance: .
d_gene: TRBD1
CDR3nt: TGCGCCAGCAGCCAAGGGGTGGGACAGGGTGTTGAGACCCAGTACTTC
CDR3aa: CASSQGVGQGVETQYF

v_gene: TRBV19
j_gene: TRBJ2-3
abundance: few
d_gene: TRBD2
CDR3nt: TGTGCCAGTAGTCGACTAGCGACAGATACGCAGTATTTT
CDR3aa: CASSRLATDTQYF

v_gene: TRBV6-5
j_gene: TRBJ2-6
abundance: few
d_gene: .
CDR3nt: TGTGCCAGCAGTTACGTGGGCCCCTCTGGGGCCAACGTCCTGACTTTC
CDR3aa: CASSYVGPSGANVLTF

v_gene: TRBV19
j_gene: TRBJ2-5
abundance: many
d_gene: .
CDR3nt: TGTGCCAGTAGTTTCGCTGAAGAGACCCAGTACTTC
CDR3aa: CASSFAEETQYF

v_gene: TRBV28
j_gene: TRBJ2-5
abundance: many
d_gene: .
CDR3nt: TGTGCCAGCAGTTTGCGGGCCGCGAGGGAGACCCAGTACTTC
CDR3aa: CASSLRAARETQYF

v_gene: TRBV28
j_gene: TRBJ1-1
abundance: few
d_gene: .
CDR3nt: TGTGCCAGCAGTTTAACCCGAGGACGGATTGAAGCTTTCTTT
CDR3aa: CASSLTRGRIEAFF

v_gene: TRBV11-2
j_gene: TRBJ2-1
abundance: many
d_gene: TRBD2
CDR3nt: TGTGCCAGCAGCGGGCGCTGGAGCGGGGGGCTCGATGAGCAGTTCTTC
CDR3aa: CASSGRWSGGLDEQFF

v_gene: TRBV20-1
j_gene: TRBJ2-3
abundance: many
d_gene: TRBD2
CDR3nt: TGCAGTGCTAGAGATACCTCTAGCGGTTCGTGGGATACGCAGTATTTT
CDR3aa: CSARDTSSGSWDTQYF

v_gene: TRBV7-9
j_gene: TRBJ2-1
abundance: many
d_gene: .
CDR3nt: TGTGCCAGCAGCCACCCGTTGGGGGTAAGCGAATACAATGAGCAGTTCTTC
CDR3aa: CASSHPLGVSEYNEQFF

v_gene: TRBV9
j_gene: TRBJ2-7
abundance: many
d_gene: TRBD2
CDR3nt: TGTGCCAGCAGCCTCACGGGCGGGGGGGCCGGGTCCTACGAGCAGTACTTC
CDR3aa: CASSLTGGGAGSYEQYF

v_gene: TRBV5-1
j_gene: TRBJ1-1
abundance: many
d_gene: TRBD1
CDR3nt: TGCGCCAGCAGCATACAGGGGGAGAACACTGAAGCTTTCTTT
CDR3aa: CASSIQGENTEAFF

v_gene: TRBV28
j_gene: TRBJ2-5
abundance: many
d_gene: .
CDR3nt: TGTGCCAGCAGTTTAATTGGCGTGACAGAGACCCAGTACTTC
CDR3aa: CASSLIGVTETQYF

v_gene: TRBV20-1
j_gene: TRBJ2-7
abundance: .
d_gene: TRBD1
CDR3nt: TGCAGGGGAACCGGGACAGGGGCCTACGAGCAGTACTTC
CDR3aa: CRGTGTGAYEQYF

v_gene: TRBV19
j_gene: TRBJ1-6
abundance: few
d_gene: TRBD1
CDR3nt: TGTGCCAGTAGTACCCGTGGACAGGGGGCGTCCTATAATTCACCCCTCCACTTT
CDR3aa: CASSTRGQGASYNSPLHF

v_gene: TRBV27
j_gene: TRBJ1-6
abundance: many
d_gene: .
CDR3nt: TGTGCCAGCAGTTTACGAATTGGGCGACAGGCTGGATCACCCCTCCACTTT
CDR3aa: CASSLRIGRQAGSPLHF

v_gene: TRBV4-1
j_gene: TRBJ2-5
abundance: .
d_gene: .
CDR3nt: TGCGCCAGCAGCCAAGGACGATCGGGAAAATACGGTGAGACCCAGTACTTC
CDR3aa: CASSQGRSGKYGETQYF

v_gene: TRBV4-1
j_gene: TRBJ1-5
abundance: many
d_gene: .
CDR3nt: TGCGCCAGCAGCCAAGATAGTGGAGGCGATAAGCCCCAGCATTTT
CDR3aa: CASSQDSGGDKPQHF

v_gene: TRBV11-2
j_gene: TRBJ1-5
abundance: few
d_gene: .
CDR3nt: TGTGCCAGCAGCTTAGGGGGTTTTTTTCAGCCCCAGCATTTT
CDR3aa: CASSLGGFFQPQHF

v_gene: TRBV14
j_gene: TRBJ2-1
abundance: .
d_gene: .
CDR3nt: TGTGCCAGCAGCCAAGATCTTGGGGTCCTCTCCTACAATGAGCAGTTCTTC
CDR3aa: CASSQDLGVLSYNEQFF

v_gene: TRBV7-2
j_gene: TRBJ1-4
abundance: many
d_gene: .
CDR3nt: TGTGCCAGCAGCTTAGGAGGAGCGGCCAGTGAAAAACTGTTTTTT
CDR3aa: CASSLGGAASEKLFF

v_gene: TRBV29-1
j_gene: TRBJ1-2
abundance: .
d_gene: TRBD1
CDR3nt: TGCAGCGCCGACAGGGGGGGCTATGGCTACACCTTC
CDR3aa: CSADRGGYGYTF

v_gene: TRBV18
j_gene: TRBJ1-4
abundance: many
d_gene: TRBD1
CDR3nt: TGTGCCAGCTCACCACAGGGACAGGGGAGTGAAAAACTGTTTTTT
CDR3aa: CASSPQGQGSEKLFF

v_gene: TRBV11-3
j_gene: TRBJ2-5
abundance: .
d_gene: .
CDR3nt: TGTGCCAGCAGCACCCGACCTGAGACCCAGTACTTC
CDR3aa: CASSTRPETQYF

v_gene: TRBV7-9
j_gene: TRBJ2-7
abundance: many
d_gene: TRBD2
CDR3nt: TGTGCCAGCAGCTTAGCGGGACTAGCGGGAACCCACTCCTACGAGCAGTACTTC
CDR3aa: CASSLAGLAGTHSYEQYF

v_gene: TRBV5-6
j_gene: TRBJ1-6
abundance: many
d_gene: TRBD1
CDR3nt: TGTGCCAGCAGCTTAACCGGGACAGGGGATTTCGGATCACCCCTCCACTTT
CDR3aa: CASSLTGTGDFGSPLHF

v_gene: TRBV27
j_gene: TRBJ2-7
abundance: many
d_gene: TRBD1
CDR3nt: TGTGCCAGCAGCGGAGACAGGGCCTACGAGCAGTACTTC
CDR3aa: CASSGDRAYEQYF

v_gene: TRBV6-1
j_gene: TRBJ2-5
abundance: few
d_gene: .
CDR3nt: TGTGCCAGCAGCCCAACAGGAGGCGGCCAAGGGACCCAGTACTTC
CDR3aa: CASSPTGGGQGTQYF

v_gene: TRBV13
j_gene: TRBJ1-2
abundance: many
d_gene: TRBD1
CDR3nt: TGTGCCAGCAGCGACGGACAGGTGGACGGCTACACCTTC
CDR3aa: CASSDGQVDGYTF

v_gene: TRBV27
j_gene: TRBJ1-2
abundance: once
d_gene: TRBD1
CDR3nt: TGTGCCAGCAGTTCCTTACAGGGGTCACTATATGGCTACACCTTC
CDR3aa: CASSSLQGSLYGYTF

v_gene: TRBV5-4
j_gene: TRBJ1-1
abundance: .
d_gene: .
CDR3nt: TGTGCCAGCAGCCAGTCCAGGGTAACTGAAGCTTTCTTT
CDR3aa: CASSQSRVTEAFF

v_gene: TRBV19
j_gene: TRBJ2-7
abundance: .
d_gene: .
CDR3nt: TGTGCCAGTAGTATGGGACAAGGGACAATCTACGAGCAGTACTTC
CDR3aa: CASSMGQGTIYEQYF

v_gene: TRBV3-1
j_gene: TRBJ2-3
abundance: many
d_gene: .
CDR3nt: TGTGCCAGCAGCCAAGATCTGGGCGGGACAAGCACAGATACGCAGTATTTT
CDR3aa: CASSQDLGGTSTDTQYF

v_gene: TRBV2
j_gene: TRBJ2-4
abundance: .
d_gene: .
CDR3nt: TGTGCCAGCAGGGGTCGAGGTCGAATTTTGTACTTC
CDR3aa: CASRGRGRILYF